The sequence of this T cell receptor (beta chain) was determined in a study of cytomegalovirus exposure and HLA in healthy donors. Study-level findings and limits: The analysis excluded some indistinguishable V segments, including TRBV6-2 and TRBV6-3.

CDR1 and CDR2 (germline): LNHNV, YYDKDF (reference sequence). Trimming took off 0 bases at V and 5 bases at J, with 7 bases between the two ends. This CDR3 spans 13 amino acids. The study sampled nominally healthy donors, though unrecorded immune exposures were likely. As concerns this clone: As yet, its antigen is unknown.

Researchers ran the PCR with 60 Vbeta and 13 Jbeta primers. The protocol was immunoSEQ multiplex PCR, while the TCRdb copy is restricted to in-frame clones and leaves out a portion. This sample yields 110,000 to 150,000 clones, of which 65% to 80% are seen a single time; about 6.5% belongs to the top ten. The TCR sequence derives from a man aged 25 to 45 in good health and CMV-seronegative. The gene calls are TRBV15 and TRBJ1-2; D remains ambiguous. The sample was PBMCs. The DNA for the CDR3 is TGTGCCACCAGCAGAGACTCCTTATATGGCTACACCTTC. This translates into CATSRDSLYGYTF.